This T cell receptor (beta chain) was captured by sequencing in a study of blood T cell repertoires in COVID-19. TCRdb keeps only in-frame clones here, not all; method: immunoSEQ multiplex PCR. The table has around 34,000 clones, 82% seen once. Sequences were obtained from peripheral blood. The sequence was obtained from a man older than 75 with active or convalescent COVID-19.

CDR3 nucleotides: TGTGCCCTATCCCGTGGCTACAATGAGCAGTTCTTC. It encodes CALSRGYNEQFF. The chain combines TRBV30 with TRBJ2-1; the D is unclear. Germline assignment: CDR1 GTSNPN and CDR2 SVGIG (reference sequence). The V end was cut by 8 bases, the J end by 3 bases, with 11 bases between. The CDR3 consists of 12 residues. Full variable domain (remainder filled in from reference TRBV30 and TRBJ2-1): SQTIHQWPATLVQPVGSPLSLECTVEGTSNPNLYWYRQAAGRGLQLLFYSVGIGQISSEVPQNLSASRPQDRQFILSSKKLLLSDSGFYLCALSRGYNEQFFGPGTRLTVL.